This T cell receptor (beta chain) was recorded in a study of low-dose radiotherapy and immunotherapy resistance in tumors. In the study overall: Participants were given intravenous cyclophosphamide 200 mg/m2 every two weeks, one day before radiation and immunotherapy. Aspirin was taken orally at 300 mg daily by patients, and this continued for four cycles from cycle 1 day 1.

Time point defined: before trial treatment. As their treatment, donors received nivolumab, ipilimumab, aspirin, low-dose cyclophosphamide and low-dose radiotherapy. The CDR3 has 14 residues. Trimming left V 1 base short and J 4 bases short, with 10 bases between. The germline V gene encodes CDR1 MNHEY and CDR2 SVGEGT. TRAV and TRBV primers primed cDNA for both TCRalpha and TCRbeta. Amplification of TCRs used a constant-region primer and V-primer adapter for roughly 22 PCR cycles. The mRNA that was isolated underwent amplification by in vitro transcription. TCRdb reprocessed the reads with MiXCR, giving one entry per CDR3 protein. Of about 82,000 distinct CDR3 sequences listed, over 15% were seen once; the top ten hold less than 6%. This clonotype was counted many times.

The rearrangement joins TRBV6-2 or TRBV6-3 to TRBJ1-2; D may be TRBD1 (5 bases). This receptor was obtained from a male donor with prostate cancer. The material sequenced was PBMCs, taken before treatment. Here the CDR3 reads CASSYFGGIYGYTF. CDR3 in DNA: TGTGCCAGCAGTTACTTCGGGGGAATCTATGGCTACACCTTC.